This T cell receptor beta chain derives from a study of cytomegalovirus exposure and HLA in healthy donors. V was clipped by 3 bases and J by 7 bases, with 11 bases between them. This CDR3 has 13 amino acids. Looked up from germline, CDR1 is SGDLS and CDR2 is YYNGEE. Comments on this clone: No antigen is known for it.

60 Vbeta and 13 Jbeta primers were used in PCR. Measured with immunoSEQ multiplex PCR; TCRdb has only the in-frame clones, and not every one. The table has some 130,000 clones, about 79% seen once; the top ten hold 2% to 2.5%. Study conclusions and caveats: Researchers catalogued over 150 TCR beta chains as cytomegalovirus-associated. Rates of TCR association differed by HLA locus in a later analysis, with DRB1 highest and HLA-C lowest. Equally common other TCR beta chains were less clonally expanded than HLA-associated ones, a later analysis found. CMV antigen specificity of a few CMV-associated chains was confirmed in vitro.

The receptor comes from a man aged 18 to 35 in good health and CMV-seronegative. Source material: PBMCs. The chain carries TRBV9 and TRBJ2-1, with D possibly TRBD2 on 5 matching bases. The CDR3 DNA is TGTGCCAGCAGCGCAATGATAGCGAATGAGCAGTTCTTC. Translation: CASSAMIANEQFF.